The sequence of this T cell receptor beta chain was determined in a study of T cells after yellow fever vaccination. General study findings and limits: The CD4 and CD8 compartments had a small share of their clonotypes in common. Most primary-vaccination clones reappeared after the booster (about 96% CD4, about 87% CD8).

Making TCR cDNA involved 5'RACE template switching, which added UMIs and a universal primer site. Via MiXCR, TCRdb re-called the 5' RACE reads, giving one row per CDR3 protein. The data show around 500,000 distinct CDR3 sequences, with 20% to 25% seen just once and roughly a sixth held by the top ten. V lost 2 bases to trimming and J lost 4 bases, with 15 bases between them. Germline lookup yields CDR1 MDHEN and CDR2 SYDVKM. This CDR3 spans 16 amino acids. Comment on this clonotype: Its antigen is not known.

The material was PBMCs, obtained 21 days after the first yellow fever vaccination. The chain carries TRBV28 and TRBJ1-5, with D uncertain. This receptor was identified in a man aged 18 to 35 who received the YFV17D yellow fever vaccine. This chain's CDR3 is CASSLISGLRNQPQHF. CDR3 in DNA: TGTGCCAGCAGTTTAATTTCGGGTCTTAGAAATCAGCCCCAGCATTTT.